This TCR beta chain originates from a study of regulatory T cells in long-lasting Graves disease. Study-level findings and limits: Small sample size may have lowered accuracy. TRBV28, TRBJ1-2 and TRBJ2-5 were segments that persistent disease favored.

This clonotype has at least ten counts. What it recognizes is unknown. As to time point: newly diagnosed GD, antithyroid drugs for less than 3 months. PBMCs provided the RNA from which the TCR library was made. The patients were drawn from one endocrinology department in Xi'an, China. Germline loops: CDR1 SGHVS, CDR2 FQNEAQ. The V end lost 1 base, the J end lost 2 bases, and 4 bases lay between the germline ends. The CDR3 runs 13 residues. Arm-PCR of CDR3 regions and iRepertoire HTBI primers were used to build TCR beta libraries. One entry per CDR3 protein results from TCRdb running MiXCR on the multiplex PCR reads. The sample has under 700,000 distinct CDR3 sequences, approximately 16% seen once. In addition, the sample was reused for a study of T cells in Graves' hyperthyroidism and ophthalmopathy. From that study: Across 18 months, stable Graves' hyperthyroidism was marked by no progression to ophthalmopathy.

The V and J genes are TRBV7-8 and TRBJ2-3, with unresolved D. This specimen was peripheral blood mononuclear cells (PBMCs), taken at new diagnosis, from a patient treated with antithyroid drugs. The sequence was collected from a woman aged 35-65 years with Graves disease. CDR3 sequence reads: CASSLDFTDTQYF. The CDR3 region has the DNA TGTGCCAGCAGCTTAGACTTCACAGATACGCAGTATTTT.